This T cell receptor beta chain stems from a study of T-cell reconstitution after alpha-beta-depleted transplantation in children. Regarding the study as a whole: The main origin of T-cell counts and diversity one year after transplant was newly produced T cells. Some patients showed high day-60 TCRbeta diversity, which derived from surviving recipient T cells and thymic progenitors.

Using unique molecular identifiers, the investigators prepared the TCRbeta library. TCRdb ran MiXCR on the PCR reads and lists one entry per CDR3 protein. The table shows about 220,000 distinct CDR3 sequences, with around a sixth occurring only once. Remarks on this clonotype: The antigen remains undetermined.

CDR1 and CDR2 from the germline V gene are ENHRY and SYGVKD. The CDR3 contains 17 residues. The V segment lost 3 bases and the J segment 3 bases; nucleotides outside the gene matches: 8. Sequences were derived from PBMCs, mostly from graft donor cells, sampled 360 days after TCRalphabeta/CD19-depleted stem cell transplant. This TCR was sampled from a male patient between 2 and 15 years old who had a stem cell transplant for acute lymphoblastic leukemia, so the T cells may come from the graft donor. V is TRBV10-3 and J is TRBJ1-2; 12 bases are shared with TRBD1. The CDR3 sequence is CAISETGTGGTYYGYTF. CDR3 in DNA: TGTGCCATCAGTGAAACCGGGACAGGGGGCACTTACTATGGCTACACCTTC.